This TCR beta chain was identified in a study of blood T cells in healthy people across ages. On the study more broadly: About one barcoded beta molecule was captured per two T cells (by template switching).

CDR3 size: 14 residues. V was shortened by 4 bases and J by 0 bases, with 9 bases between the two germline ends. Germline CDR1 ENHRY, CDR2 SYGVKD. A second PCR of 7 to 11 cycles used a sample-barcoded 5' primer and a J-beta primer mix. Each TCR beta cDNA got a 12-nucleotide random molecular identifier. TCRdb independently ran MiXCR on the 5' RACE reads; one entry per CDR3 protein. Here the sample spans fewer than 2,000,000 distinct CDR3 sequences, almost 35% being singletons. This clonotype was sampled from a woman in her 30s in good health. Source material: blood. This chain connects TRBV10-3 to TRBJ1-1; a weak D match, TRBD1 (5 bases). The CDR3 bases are TGTGCCATCAGTGCAGTGGACATGAACACTGAAGCTTTCTTT. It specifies CAISAVDMNTEAFF.